This T cell receptor beta chain comes out of a study of T-cell reconstitution after alpha-beta-depleted transplantation in children. TCRbeta library preparation incorporated unique molecular identifiers. TCRdb reprocessed the PCR reads via MiXCR and lists one record per CDR3 protein. The table shows approximately 400,000 distinct CDR3 sequences, with 15% to 20% occurring only once. With respect to this clonotype: No antigen is known for it.

General observations from the study: Newly produced T cells mostly provided counts and TCRbeta diversity after one year, as hyperexpanded clones declined. Reportedly, only several hundred clones from non-depleted graft cells drove alpha-beta T-cell counts at about two months.

Material: PBMCs, mostly from graft donor cells, obtained 360 days after TCRalphabeta/CD19-depleted stem cell transplant. The origin of this receptor is a boy under three years old who had a stem cell transplant for Wiskott-Aldrich syndrome, so the T cells may come from the graft donor.

CDR3 DNA: TGCAGTGCTGGACTAGCGGGGGGGGCCCAAAAAGAGACCCAGTACTTC. It encodes CSAGLAGGAQKETQYF. The chain employs TRBV20-1 and TRBJ2-5, with 15 bases identical to TRBD2. Germline V gene sequence: CDR1 DFQATT, CDR2 SNEGSKA (reference sequence). J gave up 3 bases and V 5 bases, and 7 bases lay outside the gene matches. The CDR3 covers 16 residues.